The clone carrying this TCR beta chain was recorded many times. No antigen is known for it. This sample is drawn from a study of blood T cells in healthy people across ages. Study findings and constraints: No one knew whether donors had CMV, which possibly confounded expanded clonotype changes.

Through a sample-barcoded 5' primer and a J-beta primer mix, a second PCR was run for roughly 7 to 12 cycles. A template-switch adaptor with 12 random nucleotides tagged each cDNA molecule. From the 5' RACE reads, TCRdb called clonotypes with MiXCR, one entry per CDR3 protein. The sample lists more than 800,000 distinct CDR3 sequences; 25% to 30% were seen once. In germline, CDR1 is MNHEY, CDR2 SVGAGI. Trimming took off 1 base at V and 4 bases at J, with 10 bases between the two ends. The CDR3 contains 14 residues. Per sample, no less than 5 micrograms of total RNA were extracted. Sequencing used blood. The source is a woman of 80 years or more in good health. The chain combines TRBV6-5 with TRBJ2-5; no clear D. The CDR3 DNA reads TGTGCCAGCAGTTACTGGAAGGGTGGAGAGACCCAGTACTTC. Protein: CASSYWKGGETQYF.